This T cell receptor (beta chain) emerged from a study of graft-versus-host responses after intestinal transplantation. Study information: All recipients were given anti-thymocyte globulin induction, and tacrolimus and steroids were then administered for 2 to 3 years. The study, taken as a whole, reports: Recipient marrow contained GvH clones, some of which appeared first in ileum or blood. Allograft graft-versus-host to host-versus-graft clonal ratios ran high in patients with graft-donor T cell macrochimerism.

With regard to this clone: The antigen remains undetermined.

Sequencing was performed with immunoSEQ multiplex PCR; in TCRdb, only in-frame clones are kept and a portion is missing. The sample lists approximately 39,000 clones, approximately 94% occurring once. This CDR3 contains 14 residues. Trimming cost V 5 bases and J 3 bases; bases outside gene matches: 6. Germline values: CDR1 MNHNS, CDR2 SASEGT. This rearrangement joins TRBV6-1 to TRBJ1-1, with TRBD1 matching over 7 bases. The sample consisted of unstimulated CD4+ T cells sorted from spleen or lymph node cells, taken before transplant. This sequence originates from a human donor who was the organ donor for an intestinal transplant. The CDR3 DNA sequence: TGTGCCAGCAGTCGACAGGGTGGAGACACTGAAGCTTTCTTT. This codes for CASSRQGGDTEAFF.